This TCR beta chain was found in a study of blood T cell repertoires in COVID-19. Study overall: The United States, Italy and Spain were the sources of the acute and convalescent COVID-19 samples. PBMCs, B-cell-depleted T cells, or T cells were the source of the cDNA or gDNA that made up the material.

Only in-frame clones appear in the TCRdb table, and some are missing; sequencing was by immunoSEQ multiplex PCR. The sample includes about 210,000 clones, roughly 88% of them seen just once. Trimming left V 4 bases short and J 0 bases short, with 6 bases between. The CDR3 has 12 amino acids. From germline, CDR1 is SQVTM and CDR2 ANQGSEA. This clone was detected only a few times. Sequenced material: peripheral blood. The receptor was isolated from a man younger than 35 with active or convalescent COVID-19. The rearrangement joins TRBV29-1 to TRBJ1-2; the D is unclear. The CDR3 coding sequence is TGCAGCGTTGCCGAGACTAACTATGGCTACACCTTC. It codes for CSVAETNYGYTF.